Shown below are 23 T cell receptor beta chains from a single sample sequenced in a study of response to subunit inactivated influenza vaccine. MiXCR, run by TCRdb on the RT-PCR reads, gives a single entry per CDR3 protein. This sample has about 180,000 distinct CDR3 sequences, with approximately 9.2% found just once. Specimen: non-naive T cells sorted from PBMCs, collected on the day of vaccination. Receptors originate from a man aged 50 or older who received an inactivated influenza vaccine.

This clonotype came up a few times. The gene calls are TRBV4-3 and TRBJ1-2; possibly TRBD1 for D (5 bases). V was shortened by 1 base and J by 7 bases, with 13 bases between the two germline ends. The germline V gene has CDR1 LGHNA and CDR2 YSLEER. CDR3 length: 14 amino acids. CDR3 loop: CASSQGYQGGGYTF. CDR3 DNA sequence: TGCGCCAGCAGCCAAGGGTACCAGGGAGGTGGCTACACCTTC.

This clonotype has ten or more counts. The chain joins TRBV20-1 to TRBJ1-1, with 9 nucleotides matching TRBD1. CDR3 length: 15 residues. Per germline, CDR1 DFQATT and CDR2 SNEGSKA (reference sequence). V was clipped by 3 bases and J by 5 bases; unmatched bases: 10. CDR3 region: CSASQTSGTGTEAFF. The CDR3 bases are TGCAGTGCTAGTCAAACCTCCGGGACAGGGACTGAAGCTTTCTTT.

This clonotype was seen a handful of times. This chain links TRBV12-3 or TRBV12-4 with TRBJ1-5; D unclear. The V end was cut by 6 bases, the J end by 1 base, with 7 bases between. This CDR3 has 13 residues. CDR3 DNA: TGTGCCAGCAGGGAAGGGAGCAATCAGCCCCAGCATTTT. Translation gives CASREGSNQPQHF.

This chain connects TRBV28 to TRBJ1-2; 9 bases are a match to TRBD1. The V gene's germline CDR1 is MDHEN and CDR2 SYDVKM. The CDR3 is made up of 13 amino acids. J gave up 8 bases and V 6 bases, and 7 bases lay outside the gene matches. The CDR3 DNA follows: TGTGCCAGCAGAAACACAGGGGGCGCGGGCTACACCTTC. This codes for CASRNTGGAGYTF.

J is TRBJ2-7 and V is TRBV2; TRBD2 aligns across 8 bases. J lost 7 bases, V lost 0 bases, and 8 bases had no gene match. The CDR3 has 15 amino acids. Germline V gives CDR1 SNHLY, CDR2 FYNNEI. As DNA, the CDR3 is TGTGCCAGCAGTGAAGCCCTGGGGACTAGGGGAGAGCAGTACTTC. Translating it yields CASSEALGTRGEQYF.

DNA for the CDR3: TGCAGCTATGGGACAGGGGTCCCCTACGAGCAGTACTTC. This translates into CSYGTGVPYEQYF. This chain uses TRBV29-1 with TRBJ2-7, with TRBD1 matching over 10 bases. The CDR3 runs 13 residues. The trim removed 8 bases at V and 2 bases at J, leaving 6 bases unmatched. Germline-derived CDR1 and CDR2 are SQVTM and ANQGSEA.

This clonotype was counted between two and nine times. The J gene is TRBJ1-6, the V gene TRBV6-5; D may be TRBD1 (5 bases). The CDR3 is 17 residues long. Germline CDR1 reads MNHEY; CDR2 reads SVGAGI. V was trimmed by 0 bases and J by 0 bases, leaving 9 bases between them. CDR3 loop: CASSYSGASSYNSPLHF. The DNA of the CDR3 is TGTGCCAGCAGTTACTCTGGGGCAAGCTCCTATAATTCACCCCTCCACTTT.

At least ten counts were recorded for this clonotype. The chain combines TRBV18 with TRBJ2-5; D uncertain. CDR1 and CDR2 from the germline V gene are KGHSH and LQKENI. This CDR3 is 14 amino acids long. V shed 1 base and J shed 4 bases, with 10 bases lying between them. The DNA for the CDR3 is TGTGCCAGCTCACCACTTTCGGTGCCAGAGACCCAGTACTTC. It translates to CASSPLSVPETQYF.

This rearrangement joins TRBV20-1 to TRBJ2-3, with 7 positions matching TRBD1. CDR1 is DFQATT, CDR2 SNEGSKA, per germline (reference sequence). CDR3 length: 14 amino acids. V was clipped by 7 bases and J by 2 bases; unmatched bases: 9. For the CDR3, the DNA is TGCAGTGTCCGCCGGGACAGAGCCACAGATACGCAGTATTTT. Translated, it gives CSVRRDRATDTQYF.

The table lists this clonotype with many counts. The chain has TRBV7-2 and TRBJ2-7; D is unclear. The CDR3 is made up of 13 amino acids. Germline V gene lookup returns CDR1 SGHTA and CDR2 FQGNSA. V shed 0 bases and J shed 3 bases, with 6 bases lying between them. The CDR3 DNA follows: TGTGCCAGCAGCTTAGCGAGGAACTACGAGCAGTACTTC. It encodes CASSLARNYEQYF.

This clonotype was recorded at least ten times. This chain connects TRBV7-2 to TRBJ2-7; D is uncertain. The CDR3 is 11 amino acids. Deletions cut 5 bases from V and 5 bases from J, with 7 bases between. Germline values: CDR1 SGHTA, CDR2 FQGNSA. CDR3 amino acids: CASSLLNEQYF. For the CDR3, the DNA is TGTGCCAGCAGCCTCCTGAACGAGCAGTACTTC.

The chain recombines TRBV12-3 or TRBV12-4 with TRBJ1-1; D remains ambiguous. The CDR3 is 14 residues long. Trimming removed 6 bases at V and 4 bases at J, with 15 bases between. The CDR3 loop reads CASSPGTQSTEAFF. In nucleotides, the CDR3 is TGTGCCAGCAGCCCGGGAACACAGAGCACTGAAGCTTTCTTT.

The CDR3 sequence: CSASPGTGGRETQYF. CDR3 coding DNA: TGCAGTGCTAGTCCCGGGACAGGGGGCCGAGAGACCCAGTACTTC. The chain combines TRBV20-1 with TRBJ2-5; 12 bases agree with TRBD1. J gave up 4 bases and V 3 bases, and 6 bases lay outside the gene matches. Germline values: CDR1 DFQATT, CDR2 SNEGSKA (reference sequence). The CDR3 runs 15 residues.

This clonotype occurred a few times. The chain carries TRBV30 and TRBJ1-6; 7 positions agree with TRBD1. V lost 4 bases and J lost 7; bases outside the gene matches: 10. The CDR3 loop spans 15 amino acids. The germline gives CDR1 GTSNPN, CDR2 SVGIG (reference sequence). The CDR3 DNA reads as TGTGCCTGGAATGAAGAGGGGGCGAGAAATTCACCCCTCCACTTT. Protein: CAWNEEGARNSPLHF.

This clonotype was observed a handful of times. This chain connects TRBV28 to TRBJ1-2, with 8 bases aligning to TRBD1. V gave up 3 bases and J gave up 13 bases; unmatched junction bases: 13. The CDR3 length is 14 residues. Germline CDR1 reads MDHEN; CDR2 reads SYDVKM. DNA for the CDR3: TGTGCCAGCAGTTTGCAGTCCGGACAGGGTGTGGGCACCTTC. Translated, it gives CASSLQSGQGVGTF.

There are a few counts of this clonotype. This chain joins TRBV12-3 or TRBV12-4 and TRBJ2-5, with D tentatively TRBD1 (5 bases). CDR3 length equals 14 residues. Trimming left V 6 bases short and J 1 base short, with 12 bases between. Here the CDR3 DNA reads TGTGCCAGCAGCCAGACAGACTTCCAAGAGACCCAGTACTTC. This translates into CASSQTDFQETQYF.

This clonotype was detected a few times. The rearrangement links TRBV5-4 to TRBJ2-1; D perhaps matches TRBD1 (6 bases). Germline CDR1 reads SGHNT; CDR2 reads YYREEE (reference sequence). The CDR3 has 14 amino acids. The germline V and J ends were trimmed by 2 bases and 8 bases, with 14 bases remaining between them. CDR3 loop: CASSFGQIRYEQFF. For the CDR3, the DNA is TGTGCCAGCAGCTTCGGACAGATTCGATATGAGCAGTTCTTC.

This clonotype has at least ten counts. The chain couples TRBV20-1 to TRBJ2-2, with 9 bases fitting TRBD2. The CDR3 has 15 residues. Germline V CDR1 and CDR2: DFQATT, SNEGSKA (reference sequence). V was pared by 6 bases and J by 2 bases, with 7 bases of the junction left unmatched. The CDR3 DNA reads as TGCAGTGCCCACCTAGCGGGGAGAAACACCGGGGAGCTGTTTTTT. This translates into CSAHLAGRNTGELFF.

The J gene is TRBJ2-3, the V gene TRBV4-2, with no clear D. Germline V gene lookup returns CDR1 LGHNA and CDR2 YNFKEQ. This CDR3 spans 14 amino acids. V was clipped by 0 bases and J by 5 bases, with 9 bases between them. The DNA of the CDR3 is TGTGCCAGCAGCCAAGAAAACTCGGTAGATACGCAGTATTTT. This gives the protein CASSQENSVDTQYF.

This clonotype was recorded many times. The chain carries TRBV30 and TRBJ2-7; no clear D. The CDR3 has 14 residues. Trimming shortened V by 2 bases and J by 3 bases, and 14 bases separated the two germline ends. The germline V gene encodes CDR1 GTSNPN and CDR2 SVGIG (reference sequence). CDR3 sequence: CAWSRPPRNYEQYF. CDR3 in DNA: TGTGCCTGGAGTCGGCCCCCACGCAACTACGAGCAGTACTTC.

The chain couples TRBV7-9 to TRBJ2-2; D tentatively fits TRBD1 or TRBD2 (6 bases each). In germline, CDR1 is SEHNR, CDR2 FQNEAQ (reference sequence). V lost 5 bases and J 4 bases, leaving 20 bases between the germline ends. This CDR3 region has 17 residues. Here the CDR3 reads CASSRGSGGRTTGELFF. The DNA for the CDR3 is TGTGCCAGCAGCCGTGGGTCCGGGGGCCGGACCACCGGGGAGCTGTTTTTT. Filled out from reference TRBV7-9 and TRBJ2-2, the complete variable domain reads DTGVSQNPRHKITKRGQNVTFRCDPISEHNRLYWYRQTLGQGPEFLTYFQNEAQLEKSRLLSDRFSAERPKGSFSTLEIQRTEQGDSAMYLCASSRGSGGRTTGELFFGEGSRLTVL.

This clonotype came up many times. This chain joins TRBV28 and TRBJ2-4; D possibly corresponds to TRBD1 (5 bases). The germline V and J ends were trimmed by 2 bases and 0 bases, with 17 bases remaining between them. This CDR3 contains 18 residues. Germline lookup yields CDR1 MDHEN and CDR2 SYDVKM. The CDR3 loop is CASSLPPYSGLAKNIQYF. The CDR3 bases are TGTGCCAGCAGTTTACCCCCCTACTCAGGGCTAGCCAAAAACATTCAGTACTTC. Supplemented by reference TRBV28 and TRBJ2-4, the full variable domain reads DVKVTQSSRYLVKRTGEKVFLECVQDMDHENMFWYRQDPGLGLRLIYFSYDVKMKEKGDIPEGYSVSREKKERFSLILESASTNQTSMYLCASSLPPYSGLAKNIQYFGAGTRLSVL.

The table lists this clonotype with a few counts. One junction end does not reproduce the germline sequence, and a read error may be involved. The chain couples TRBV30 to TRBJ2-7; TRBD2 matches at 10 bases. The germline gives CDR1 GTSNPN, CDR2 SVGIG (reference sequence). The CDR3 totals 13 residues. The CDR3 is CAWSVKGTSARTF. The CDR3, as DNA: TGTGCCTGGAGTGTAAAAGGGACTAGCGCACGTACCTTC.